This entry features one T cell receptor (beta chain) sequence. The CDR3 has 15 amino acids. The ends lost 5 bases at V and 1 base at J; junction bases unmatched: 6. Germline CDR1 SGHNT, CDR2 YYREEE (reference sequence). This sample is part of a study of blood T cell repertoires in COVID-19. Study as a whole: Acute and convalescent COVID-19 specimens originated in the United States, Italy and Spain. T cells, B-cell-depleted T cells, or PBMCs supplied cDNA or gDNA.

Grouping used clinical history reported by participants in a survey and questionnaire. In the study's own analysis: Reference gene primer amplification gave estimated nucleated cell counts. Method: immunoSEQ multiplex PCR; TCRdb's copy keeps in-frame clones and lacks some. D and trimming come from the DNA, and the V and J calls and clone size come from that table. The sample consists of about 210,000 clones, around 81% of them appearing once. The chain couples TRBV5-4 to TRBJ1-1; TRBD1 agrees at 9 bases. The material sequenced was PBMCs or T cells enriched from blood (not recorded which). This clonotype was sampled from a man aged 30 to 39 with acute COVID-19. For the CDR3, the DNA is TGTGCCAGCAGTACAGGGGGCAGACCGAACACTGAAGCTTTCTTT. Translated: CASSTGGRPNTEAFF.